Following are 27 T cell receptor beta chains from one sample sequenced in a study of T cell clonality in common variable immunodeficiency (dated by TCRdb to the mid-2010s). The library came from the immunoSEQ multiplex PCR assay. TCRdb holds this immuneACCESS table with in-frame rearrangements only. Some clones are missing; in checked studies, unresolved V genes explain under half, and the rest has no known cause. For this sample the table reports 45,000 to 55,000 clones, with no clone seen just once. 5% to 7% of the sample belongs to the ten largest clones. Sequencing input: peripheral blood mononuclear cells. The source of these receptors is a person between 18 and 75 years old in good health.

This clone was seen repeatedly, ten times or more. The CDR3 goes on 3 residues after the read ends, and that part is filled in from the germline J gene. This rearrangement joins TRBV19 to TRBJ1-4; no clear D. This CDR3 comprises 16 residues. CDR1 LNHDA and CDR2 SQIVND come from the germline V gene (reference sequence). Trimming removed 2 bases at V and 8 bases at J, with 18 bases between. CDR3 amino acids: CASSISWPPSEEKLFF. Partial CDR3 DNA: TGTGCCAGTAGTATAAGTTGGCCTCCATCCGAGGAAAAA.

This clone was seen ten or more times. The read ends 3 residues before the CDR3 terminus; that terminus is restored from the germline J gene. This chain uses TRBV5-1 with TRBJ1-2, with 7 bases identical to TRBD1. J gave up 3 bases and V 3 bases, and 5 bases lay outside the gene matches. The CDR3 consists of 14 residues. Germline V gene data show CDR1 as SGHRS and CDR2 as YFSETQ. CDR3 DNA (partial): TGCGCCAGCAGCTATTCAACAGGGGACTATGGC. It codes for CASSYSTGDYG. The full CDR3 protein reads CASSYSTGDYGYTF.

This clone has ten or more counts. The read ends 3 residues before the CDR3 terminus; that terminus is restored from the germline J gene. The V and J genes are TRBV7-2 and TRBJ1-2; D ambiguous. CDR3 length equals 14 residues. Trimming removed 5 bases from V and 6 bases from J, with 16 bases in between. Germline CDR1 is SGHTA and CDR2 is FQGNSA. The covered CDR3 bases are TGTGCCAGCAGCCCAGCGACTGGGTTGAATGGC. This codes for CASSPATGLNG. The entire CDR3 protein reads CASSPATGLNGYTF.

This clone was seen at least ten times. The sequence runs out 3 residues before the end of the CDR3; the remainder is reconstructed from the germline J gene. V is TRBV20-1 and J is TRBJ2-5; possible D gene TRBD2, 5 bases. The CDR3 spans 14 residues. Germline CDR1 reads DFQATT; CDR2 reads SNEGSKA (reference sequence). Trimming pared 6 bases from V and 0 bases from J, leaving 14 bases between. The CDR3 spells CSAILLGDQETQYF. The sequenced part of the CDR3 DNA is TGCAGTGCAATACTACTAGGAGACCAAGAGACC.

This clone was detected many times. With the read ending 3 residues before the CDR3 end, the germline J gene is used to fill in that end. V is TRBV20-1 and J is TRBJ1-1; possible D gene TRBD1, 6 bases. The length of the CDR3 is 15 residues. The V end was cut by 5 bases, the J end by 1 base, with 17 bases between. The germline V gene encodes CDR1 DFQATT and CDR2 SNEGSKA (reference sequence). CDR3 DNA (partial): TGCAGTGCTCCTAAAGGGGGTGGGGGGAACACTGAA. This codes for CSAPKGGGGNTE. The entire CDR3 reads CSAPKGGGGNTEAFF.

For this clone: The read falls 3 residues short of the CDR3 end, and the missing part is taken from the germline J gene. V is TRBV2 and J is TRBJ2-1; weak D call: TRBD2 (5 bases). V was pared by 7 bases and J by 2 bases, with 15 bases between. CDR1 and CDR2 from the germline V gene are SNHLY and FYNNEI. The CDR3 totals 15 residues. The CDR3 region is CASIPRTGTYNEQFF. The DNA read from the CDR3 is TGTGCCAGCATACCAAGGACTGGGACCTACAATGAG.

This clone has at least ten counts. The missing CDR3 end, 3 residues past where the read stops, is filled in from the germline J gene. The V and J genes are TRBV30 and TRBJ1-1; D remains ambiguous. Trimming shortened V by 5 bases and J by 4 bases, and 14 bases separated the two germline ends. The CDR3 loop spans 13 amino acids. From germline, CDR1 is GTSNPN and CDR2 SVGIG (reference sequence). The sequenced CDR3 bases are TGTGCCTGGGCCCGAGCGGGTGGCACTGAA. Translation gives CAWARAGGTE. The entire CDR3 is CAWARAGGTEAFF.

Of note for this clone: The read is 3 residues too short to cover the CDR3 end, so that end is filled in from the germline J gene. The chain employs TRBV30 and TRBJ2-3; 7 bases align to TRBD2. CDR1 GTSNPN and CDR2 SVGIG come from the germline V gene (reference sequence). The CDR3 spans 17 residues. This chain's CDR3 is CAWSVGGVQIPNQPQYF. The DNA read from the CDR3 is TGTGCCTGGAGTGTGGGGGGGGTACAGATCCCAAATCAGCCG.

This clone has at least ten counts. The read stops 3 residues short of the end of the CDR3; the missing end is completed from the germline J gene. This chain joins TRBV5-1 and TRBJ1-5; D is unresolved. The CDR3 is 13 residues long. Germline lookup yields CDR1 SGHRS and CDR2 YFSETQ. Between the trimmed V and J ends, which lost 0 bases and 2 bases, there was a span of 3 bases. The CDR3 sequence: CASSLAGNQPQHF. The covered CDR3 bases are TGCGCCAGCAGCTTGGCCGGCAATCAGCCC.

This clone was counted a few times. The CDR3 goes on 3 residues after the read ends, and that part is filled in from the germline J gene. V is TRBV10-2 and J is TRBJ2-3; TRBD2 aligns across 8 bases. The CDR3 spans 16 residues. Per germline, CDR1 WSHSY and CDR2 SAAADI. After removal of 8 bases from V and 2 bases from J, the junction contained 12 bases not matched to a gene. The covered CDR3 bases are TGCGCCAGCGGGGGGGGAGCGGGAGCTCCCACAGATACG. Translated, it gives CASGGGAGAPTDT. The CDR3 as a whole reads CASGGGAGAPTDTQYF.

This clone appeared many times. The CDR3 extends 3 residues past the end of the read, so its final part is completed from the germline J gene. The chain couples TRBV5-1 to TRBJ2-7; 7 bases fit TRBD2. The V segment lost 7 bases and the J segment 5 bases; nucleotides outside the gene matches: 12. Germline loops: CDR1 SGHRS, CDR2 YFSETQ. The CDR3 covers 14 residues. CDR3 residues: CASGAGTKADEQYF. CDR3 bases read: TGCGCCAGCGGGGCCGGGACTAAGGCCGACGAG.

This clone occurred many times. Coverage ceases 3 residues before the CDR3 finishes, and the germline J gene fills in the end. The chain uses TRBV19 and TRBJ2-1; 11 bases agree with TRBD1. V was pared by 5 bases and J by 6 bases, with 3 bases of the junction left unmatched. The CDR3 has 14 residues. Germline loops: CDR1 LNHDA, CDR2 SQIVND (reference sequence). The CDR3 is CASSPGTGGNEQFF. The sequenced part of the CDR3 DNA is TGTGCCAGTAGTCCCGGGACAGGGGGCAATGAG.

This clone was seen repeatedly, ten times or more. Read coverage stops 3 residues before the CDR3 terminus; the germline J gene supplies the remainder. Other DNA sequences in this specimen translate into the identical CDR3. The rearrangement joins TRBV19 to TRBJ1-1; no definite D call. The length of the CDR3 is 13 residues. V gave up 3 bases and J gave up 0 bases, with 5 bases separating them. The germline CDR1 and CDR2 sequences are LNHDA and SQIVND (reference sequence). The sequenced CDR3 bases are TGTGCCAGTAGTATTTCAGTGAACACTGAA. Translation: CASSISVNTE. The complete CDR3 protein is CASSISVNTEAFF.

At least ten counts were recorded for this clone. CDR3 DNA (partial): TGTGCCAGTAGCGGCGCAGGGTGGTTTTTTTATGGC. Protein: CASSGAGWFFYG. The CDR3 in its entirety is CASSGAGWFFYGYTF. The chain is built from TRBV19 and TRBJ1-2, with TRBD1 as a possible D gene (5 bases). The read halts 3 residues ahead of the CDR3 end, with the missing end drawn from the germline J gene. V dropped 6 bases and J dropped 5 bases, with 19 bases sitting between them. The CDR3 length is 15 residues. Germline V gene data show CDR1 as LNHDA and CDR2 as SQIVND (reference sequence). The whole variable domain, remainder taken from reference TRBV19 and TRBJ1-2, is DGGITQSPKYLFRKEGQNVTLSCEQNLNHDAMYWYRQDPGQGLRLIYYSQIVNDFQKGDIAEGYSVSREKKESFPLTVTSAQKNPTAFYLCASSGAGWFFYGYTFGSGTRLTVV.

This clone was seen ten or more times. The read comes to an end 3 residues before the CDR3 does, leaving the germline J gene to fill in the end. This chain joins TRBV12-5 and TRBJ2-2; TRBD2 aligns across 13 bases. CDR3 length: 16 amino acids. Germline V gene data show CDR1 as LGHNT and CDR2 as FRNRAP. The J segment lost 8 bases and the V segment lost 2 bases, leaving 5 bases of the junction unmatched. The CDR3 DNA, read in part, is TGTGCTAGTGGTTTGCAGGGGACTAGCGGGACTGGGGAG. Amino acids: CASGLQGTSGTGE. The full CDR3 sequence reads CASGLQGTSGTGELFF.

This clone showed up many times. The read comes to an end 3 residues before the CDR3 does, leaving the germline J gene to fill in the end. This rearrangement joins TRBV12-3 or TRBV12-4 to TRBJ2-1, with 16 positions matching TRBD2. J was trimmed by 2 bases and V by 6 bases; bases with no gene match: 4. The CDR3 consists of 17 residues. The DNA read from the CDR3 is TGTGCCAGCAGGGGGACTAGCGGGAGGGCCGCCTACAATGAG. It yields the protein CASRGTSGRAAYNE. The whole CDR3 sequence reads CASRGTSGRAAYNEQFF.

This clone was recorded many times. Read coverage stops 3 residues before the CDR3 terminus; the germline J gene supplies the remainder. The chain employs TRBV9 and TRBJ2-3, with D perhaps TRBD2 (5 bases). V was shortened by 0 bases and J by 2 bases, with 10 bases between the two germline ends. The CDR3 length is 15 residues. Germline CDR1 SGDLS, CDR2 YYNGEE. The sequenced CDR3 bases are TGTGCCAGCAGCGTAGCGGGGTCCCTCACAGATACG. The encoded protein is CASSVAGSLTDT. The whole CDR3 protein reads CASSVAGSLTDTQYF.

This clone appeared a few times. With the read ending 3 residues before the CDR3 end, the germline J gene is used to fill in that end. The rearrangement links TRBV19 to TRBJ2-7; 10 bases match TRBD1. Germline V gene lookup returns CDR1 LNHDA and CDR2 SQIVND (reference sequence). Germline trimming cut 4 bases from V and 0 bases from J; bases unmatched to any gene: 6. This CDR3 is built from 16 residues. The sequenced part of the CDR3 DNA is TGTGCCAGTAGTAAGGAGACAGGGGGCGTCTCCTACGAG. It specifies CASSKETGGVSYE. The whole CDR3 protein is CASSKETGGVSYEQYF.

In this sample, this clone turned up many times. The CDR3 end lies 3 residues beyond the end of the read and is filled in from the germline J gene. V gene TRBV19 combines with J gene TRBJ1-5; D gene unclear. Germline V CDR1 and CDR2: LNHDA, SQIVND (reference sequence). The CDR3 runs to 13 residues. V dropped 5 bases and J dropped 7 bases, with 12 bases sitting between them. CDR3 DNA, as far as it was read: TGTGCCAGTAGTCTTCGAGGGCACCAGCCC. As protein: CASSLRGHQP. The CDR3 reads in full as CASSLRGHQPQHF.

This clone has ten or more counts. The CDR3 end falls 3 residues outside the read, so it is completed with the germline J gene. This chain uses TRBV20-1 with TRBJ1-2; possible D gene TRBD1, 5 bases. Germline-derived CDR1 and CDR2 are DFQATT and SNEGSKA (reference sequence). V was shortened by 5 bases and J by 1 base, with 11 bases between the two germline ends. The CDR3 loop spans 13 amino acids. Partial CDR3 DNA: TGCAGTGCTCAAGACAGTCTTAACTATGGC. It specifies CSAQDSLNYG. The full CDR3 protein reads CSAQDSLNYGYTF.

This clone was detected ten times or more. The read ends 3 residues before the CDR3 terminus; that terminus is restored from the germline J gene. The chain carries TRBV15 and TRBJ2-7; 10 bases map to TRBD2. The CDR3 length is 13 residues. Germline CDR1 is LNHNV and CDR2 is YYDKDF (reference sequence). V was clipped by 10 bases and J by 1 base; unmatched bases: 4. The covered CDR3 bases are TGTGCCAGCGGACTAGCGGAATCCTACGAG. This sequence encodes CASGLAESYE. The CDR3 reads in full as CASGLAESYEQYF.

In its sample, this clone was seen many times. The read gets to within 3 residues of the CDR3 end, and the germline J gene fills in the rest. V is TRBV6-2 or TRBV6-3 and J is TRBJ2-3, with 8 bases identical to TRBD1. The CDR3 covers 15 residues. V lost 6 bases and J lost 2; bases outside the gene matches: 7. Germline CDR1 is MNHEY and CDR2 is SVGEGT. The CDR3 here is CASSLRDRPTDTQYF. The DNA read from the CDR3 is TGTGCCAGCAGCCTCCGGGACAGGCCCACAGATACG.

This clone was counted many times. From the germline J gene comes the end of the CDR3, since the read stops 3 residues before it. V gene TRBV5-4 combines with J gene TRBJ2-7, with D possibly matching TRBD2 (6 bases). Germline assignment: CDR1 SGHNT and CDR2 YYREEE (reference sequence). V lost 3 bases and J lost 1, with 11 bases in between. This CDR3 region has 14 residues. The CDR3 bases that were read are TGTGCCAGCAGCTCATCGGGACTTTCCTACGAG. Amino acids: CASSSSGLSYE. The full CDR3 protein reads CASSSSGLSYEQYF. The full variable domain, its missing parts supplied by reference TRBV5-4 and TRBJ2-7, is ETGVTQSPTHLIKTRGQQVTLRCSSQSGHNTVSWYQQALGQGPQFIFQYYREEENGRGNFPPRFSGLQFPNYSSELNVNALELDDSALYLCASSSSGLSYEQYFGPGTRLTVT.

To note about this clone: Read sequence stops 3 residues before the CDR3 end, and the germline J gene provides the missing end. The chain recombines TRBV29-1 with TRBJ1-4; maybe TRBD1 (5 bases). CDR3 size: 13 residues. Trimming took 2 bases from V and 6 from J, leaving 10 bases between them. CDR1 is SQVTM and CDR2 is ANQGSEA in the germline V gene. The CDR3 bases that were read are TGCAGCGTTGAAAGCCAGGGTGATGAAAAA. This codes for CSVESQGDEK. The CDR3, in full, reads CSVESQGDEKLFF.

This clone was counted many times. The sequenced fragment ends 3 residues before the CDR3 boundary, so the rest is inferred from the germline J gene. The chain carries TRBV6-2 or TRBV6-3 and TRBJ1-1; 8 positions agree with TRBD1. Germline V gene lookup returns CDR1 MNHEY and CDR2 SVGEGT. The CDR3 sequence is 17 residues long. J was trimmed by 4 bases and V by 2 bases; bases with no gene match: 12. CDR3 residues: CASSYMSGGVWGTEAFF. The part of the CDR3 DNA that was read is TGTGCCAGCAGTTACATGTCAGGGGGCGTCTGGGGCACTGAA.

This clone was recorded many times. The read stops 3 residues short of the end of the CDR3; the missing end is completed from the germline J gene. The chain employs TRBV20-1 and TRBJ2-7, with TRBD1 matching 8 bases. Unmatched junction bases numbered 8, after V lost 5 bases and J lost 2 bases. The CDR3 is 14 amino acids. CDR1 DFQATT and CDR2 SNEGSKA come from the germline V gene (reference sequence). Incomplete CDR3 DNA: TGCAGTGCTGAGCCCAGGGGGCGCGCCTACGAG. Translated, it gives CSAEPRGRAYE. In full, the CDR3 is CSAEPRGRAYEQYF.

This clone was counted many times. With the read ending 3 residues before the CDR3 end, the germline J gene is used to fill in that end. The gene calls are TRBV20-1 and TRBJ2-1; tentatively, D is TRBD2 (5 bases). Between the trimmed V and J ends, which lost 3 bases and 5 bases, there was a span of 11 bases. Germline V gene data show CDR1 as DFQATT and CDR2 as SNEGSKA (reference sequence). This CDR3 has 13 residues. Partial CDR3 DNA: TGCAGTGCTAGCGCGAGGGTGGACAATGAG. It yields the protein CSASARVDNE. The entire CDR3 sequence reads CSASARVDNEQFF.